Sequencing of this T cell receptor beta chain was carried out in a study of blood T cell repertoires in COVID-19. Study-wide context: Acute and convalescent COVID-19 specimens originated in the United States, Italy and Spain. T cells, B-cell-depleted T cells, or PBMCs supplied cDNA or gDNA.

V was shortened by 5 bases and J by 2 bases, with 18 bases between the two germline ends. Looked up from germline, CDR1 is SGHAT and CDR2 is FQNNGV. The CDR3 is 17 amino acids. The assay was immunoSEQ multiplex PCR, and TCRdb's table has in-frame clones only and misses some. The sample includes more than 200,000 clones, approximately 80% of them seen just once. The sequence was collected from a woman between 35 and 50 years old with active or convalescent COVID-19. The rearrangement uses TRBV11-2 and TRBJ2-2; the D is unclear. Sequenced material: peripheral blood. CDR3 in DNA: TGTGCCAGCAGCCCCCGTCAGCGTCCTCTAAACACCGGGGAGCTGTTTTTT. Translation: CASSPRQRPLNTGELFF.